This T cell receptor (beta chain) came from a study of neurological immune-mediated disorders. cDNA was made by 5'RACE with 10-nucleotide random UMIs. MiXCR, run by TCRdb on the 5' RACE reads, gives a single entry per CDR3 protein. This sample has roughly 32,000 distinct CDR3 sequences, with over 12% found just once. The study, taken as a whole, reports: HTLV-1-associated myelopathy had the most TCR clonal expansion, while multiple sclerosis had the least, a level that fell below healthy controls.

The germline V gene encodes CDR1 DFQATT and CDR2 SNEGSKA (reference sequence). After removal of 3 bases from V and 1 base from J, the junction contained 6 bases not matched to a gene. The CDR3 has 15 residues. On this clonotype: Its specificity is not known.

Material for sequencing was PBMCs. The rearrangement uses TRBV20-1 and TRBJ2-3; 8 bases agree with TRBD1. This TCR was recovered from a man in his 70s in good health. The CDR3 DNA sequence: TGCAGTGCTAGCCTCAGGGGGCGCGGCACAGATACGCAGTATTTT. The encoded protein is CSASLRGRGTDTQYF.